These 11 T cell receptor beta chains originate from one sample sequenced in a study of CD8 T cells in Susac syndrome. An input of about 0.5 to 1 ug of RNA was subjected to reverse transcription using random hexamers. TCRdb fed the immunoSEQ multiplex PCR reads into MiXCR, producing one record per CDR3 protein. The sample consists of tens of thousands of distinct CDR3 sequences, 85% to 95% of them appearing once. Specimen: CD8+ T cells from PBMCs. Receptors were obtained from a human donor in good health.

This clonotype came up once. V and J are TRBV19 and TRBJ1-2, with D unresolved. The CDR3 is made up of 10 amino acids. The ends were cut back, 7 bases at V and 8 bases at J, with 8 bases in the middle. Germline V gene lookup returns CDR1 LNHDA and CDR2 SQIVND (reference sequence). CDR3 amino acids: CASMGRGYTF. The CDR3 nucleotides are TGTGCCAGTATGGGAAGGGGCTACACCTTC.

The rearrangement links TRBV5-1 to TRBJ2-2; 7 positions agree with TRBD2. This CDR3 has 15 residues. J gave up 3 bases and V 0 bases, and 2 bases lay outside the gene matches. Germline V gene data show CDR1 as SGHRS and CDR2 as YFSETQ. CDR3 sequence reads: CASSLERGYTGELFF. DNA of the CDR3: TGCGCCAGCAGCTTGGAGCGGGGATACACCGGGGAGCTGTTTTTT.

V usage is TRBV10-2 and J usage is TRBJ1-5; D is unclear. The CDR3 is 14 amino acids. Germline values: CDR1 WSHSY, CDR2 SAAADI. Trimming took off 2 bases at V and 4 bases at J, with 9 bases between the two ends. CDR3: CASSEGVGNQPQHF. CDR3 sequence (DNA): TGCGCCAGCAGTGAGGGGGTGGGGAATCAGCCCCAGCATTTT.

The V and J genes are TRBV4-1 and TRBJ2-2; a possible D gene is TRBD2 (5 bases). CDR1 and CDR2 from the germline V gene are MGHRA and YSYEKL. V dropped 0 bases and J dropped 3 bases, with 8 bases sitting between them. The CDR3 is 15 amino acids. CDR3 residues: CASSQDGSDTGELFF. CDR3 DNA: TGCGCCAGCAGCCAAGATGGTAGCGACACCGGGGAGCTGTTTTTT.

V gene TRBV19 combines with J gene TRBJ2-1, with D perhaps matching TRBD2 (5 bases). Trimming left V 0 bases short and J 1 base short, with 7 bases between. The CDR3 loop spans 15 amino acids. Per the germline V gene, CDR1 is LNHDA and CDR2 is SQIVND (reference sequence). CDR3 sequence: CASSIEGSSYNEQFF. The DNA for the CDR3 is TGTGCCAGTAGTATAGAGGGGAGTTCCTACAATGAGCAGTTCTTC.

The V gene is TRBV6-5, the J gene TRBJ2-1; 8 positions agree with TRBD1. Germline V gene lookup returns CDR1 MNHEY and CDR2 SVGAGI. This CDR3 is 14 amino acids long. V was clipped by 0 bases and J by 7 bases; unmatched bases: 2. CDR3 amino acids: CASSYSTGVNEQFF. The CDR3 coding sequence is TGTGCCAGCAGTTACTCGACAGGGGTGAATGAGCAGTTCTTC.

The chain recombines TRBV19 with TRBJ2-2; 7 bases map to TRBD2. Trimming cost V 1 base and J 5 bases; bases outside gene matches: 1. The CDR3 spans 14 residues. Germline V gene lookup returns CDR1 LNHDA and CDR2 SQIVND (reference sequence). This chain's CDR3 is CASSIGEGTGELFF. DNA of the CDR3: TGTGCCAGTAGTATAGGGGAGGGGACCGGGGAGCTGTTTTTT.

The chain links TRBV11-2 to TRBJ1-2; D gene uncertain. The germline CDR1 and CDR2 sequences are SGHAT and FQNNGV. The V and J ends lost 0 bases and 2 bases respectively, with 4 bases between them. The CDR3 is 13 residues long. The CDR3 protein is CASSLEGNYGYTF. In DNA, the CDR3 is TGTGCCAGCAGCTTAGAAGGGAACTATGGCTACACCTTC.

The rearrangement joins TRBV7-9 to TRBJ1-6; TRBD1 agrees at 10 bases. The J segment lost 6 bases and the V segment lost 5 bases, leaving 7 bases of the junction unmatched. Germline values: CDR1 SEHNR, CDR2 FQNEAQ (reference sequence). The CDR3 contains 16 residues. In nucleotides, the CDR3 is TGTGCCAGCAGCCCCAGGGACAGGGGAGGTAATTCACCCCTCCACTTT. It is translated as CASSPRDRGGNSPLHF.

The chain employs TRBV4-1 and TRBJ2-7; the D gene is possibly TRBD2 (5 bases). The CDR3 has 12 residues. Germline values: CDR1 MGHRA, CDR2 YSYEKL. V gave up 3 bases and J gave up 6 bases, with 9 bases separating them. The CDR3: CASSHARGEQYF. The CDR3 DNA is TGCGCCAGCAGCCACGCCCGGGGCGAGCAGTACTTC.

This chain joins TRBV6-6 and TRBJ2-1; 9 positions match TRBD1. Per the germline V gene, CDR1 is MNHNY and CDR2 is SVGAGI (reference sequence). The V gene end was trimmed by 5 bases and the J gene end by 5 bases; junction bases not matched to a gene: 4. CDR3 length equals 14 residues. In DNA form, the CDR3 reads TGTGCCAGCAGTCAATGGACAGGGGACAATGAGCAGTTCTTC. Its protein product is CASSQWTGDNEQFF.